This T cell receptor (beta chain) was recorded in a study of T cells in Graves' hyperthyroidism and ophthalmopathy. V shed 8 bases and J shed 5 bases, with 16 bases lying between them. Germline CDR1 and CDR2: LNHNV and YYDKDF (reference sequence). The CDR3 is 14 residues long. Worth noting for this clonotype: Antigen unknown.

Findings and limits, study-wide: Ophthalmopathy stood apart from stable hyperthyroidism in a 13 V-J model. Also found in blood were most expanded thyroid clonotypes above 0.001.

What was amplified from RNA transcripts were TCR beta CDR3 regions. TCR CDR3 regions were first amplified by RT-PCR with HTBI primers. TCRdb re-derived calls from the multiplex PCR reads in MiXCR, one entry per CDR3 protein. Seen here are over 500,000 distinct CDR3 sequences, 40% to 50% observed once, and the top ten hold about two fifths. What was sequenced was peripheral blood or thyroid tissue (not recorded which). The J gene is TRBJ2-1, the V gene TRBV15; D is perhaps TRBD1 or TRBD2 (5 bases each). This TCR was recovered from an adult woman with Graves' disease, either hyperthyroidism or ophthalmopathy (not recorded which). In nucleotides, the CDR3 is TGTGCCACCGCCGGGGCCGGCCGCAACAATGAGCAGTTCTTC. It is translated as CATAGAGRNNEQFF.